Listed below are T cell receptor beta chains from one sample, sequenced in a study of Ad26.COV2.S vaccination and SARS-CoV-2 variants. Repertoires were generated with immunoSEQ multiplex PCR, while TCRdb's copy carries only in-frame clones and drops some. This table has some 460,000 clones, about 89% appearing once. The sample here was peripheral blood, taken in a trial of Ad26.COV2.S vaccine versus placebo. The receptors shown here come from a person between 18 and 65 years old who received the Ad26.COV2.S COVID-19 vaccine or a placebo. CDR3s include the opening cysteine and the closing phenylalanine or tryptophan. D genes are given only for firm matches. The size field is filled for only some rows; it gives once, few, many or a size class.

j_call | clone_size | v_call | d_call | cdr3_aa | cdr3_nt
TRBJ2-7 | NA | TRBV6-5 | TRBD1 | CASSPGTGVDEQYF | TGTGCCAGCAGCCCCGGGACAGGCGTGGACGAGCAGTACTTC
TRBJ2-6 | NA | TRBV2 | NA | CASRRGPGANVLTF | TGTGCCAGCAGGAGGGGTCCTGGGGCCAACGTCCTGACTTTC
TRBJ1-5 | NA | TRBV28 | NA | CASSPPFAPGQPQHF | TGTGCCAGCAGTCCCCCCTTCGCACCCGGGCAGCCCCAGCATTTT
TRBJ1-6 | NA | TRBV4-2 | NA | CASSQEGTPAAYSPLHF | TGTGCCAGCAGCCAAGAGGGAACCCCTGCGGCTTATTCACCCCTCCACTTT
TRBJ1-2 | few | TRBV7-9 | NA | CASSLEAGTNYGYTF | TGTGCCAGCAGCTTAGAGGCAGGGACGAACTATGGCTACACCTTC
TRBJ2-1 | NA | TRBV4-2 | NA | CASSQEVGQGRHEQFF | TGTGCCAGCAGCCAAGAAGTAGGGCAGGGGAGGCATGAGCAGTTCTTC
TRBJ2-5 | NA | TRBV28 | TRBD2 | CASNDGGLAGLGAQYF | TGTGCCAGCAACGACGGTGGGCTAGCGGGGTTGGGGGCCCAGTACTTC
TRBJ1-1 | few | TRBV7-2 | NA | CASSPFRYTEAFF | TGTGCCAGCAGCCCTTTTAGGTACACTGAAGCTTTCTTT
TRBJ2-7 | NA | TRBV3-1/TRBV3-2 | TRBD1 | CASSHRGGWEQYF | TGTGCCAGCAGTCACAGGGGCGGTTGGGAGCAGTACTTC
TRBJ1-1 | NA | TRBV4-3 | NA | CASSQVHGSITEAFF | TGCGCCAGCAGCCAAGTTCACGGGTCGATCACTGAAGCTTTCTTT
TRBJ2-3 | NA | TRBV20-1 | TRBD1 | CSASGRTGSTDTQYF | TGCAGTGCTAGTGGCCGGACAGGGAGCACAGATACGCAGTATTTT
TRBJ1-5 | NA | TRBV28 | NA | CASSLSDGSSNQPQHF | TGTGCCAGCAGTTTAAGTGACGGATCAAGCAATCAGCCCCAGCATTTT
TRBJ1-5 | once | TRBV2 | NA | CASSEWGIGGQPQHF | TGTGCCAGCAGTGAATGGGGGATAGGAGGTCAGCCCCAGCATTTT
TRBJ1-3 | NA | TRBV28 | NA | CASSLGPISGNTIYF | TGTGCCAGCAGCCTTGGGCCAATCTCTGGAAACACCATATATTTT
TRBJ2-7 | NA | TRBV14 | TRBD1 | CASSQLQGLKQYF | TGTGCCAGCAGCCAACTACAGGGGTTGAAGCAGTACTTC
TRBJ1-2 | once | TRBV6-5 | TRBD1 | CASSTTGGHGYTF | TGTGCCAGCAGTACGACAGGGGGCCACGGCTACACCTTC
TRBJ2-6 | once | TRBV15 | NA | CATSTPNLHSSGANVLTF | TGTGCCACCAGCACCCCGAACCTACACAGCTCTGGGGCCAACGTCCTGACTTTC
TRBJ1-3 | NA | TRBV28 | TRBD1 | CASSLDRAGNTIYF | TGTGCCAGCAGTTTAGACAGGGCTGGAAACACCATATATTTT
TRBJ2-1 | NA | TRBV10-1 | NA | CASSDSWAGRQFF | TGCGCCAGCAGTGACTCGTGGGCAGGGCGGCAGTTCTTC
TRBJ1-1 | NA | TRBV28 | TRBD1 | CASRTTGTGRPEAFF | TGTGCCAGCAGGACCACCGGGACAGGTCGCCCTGAAGCTTTCTTT
TRBJ1-2 | NA | TRBV19 | NA | CASTPGTYYGYTF | TGTGCCAGTACCCCTGGGACGTACTATGGCTACACCTTC
TRBJ1-1 | NA | TRBV30 | NA | CAWSDGPGGHTEAFF | TGTGCCTGGAGTGACGGCCCGGGGGGACACACTGAAGCTTTCTTT
TRBJ2-1 | NA | TRBV15 | TRBD2 | CATSRTRTSGSLHEQFF | TGTGCCACCAGCAGAACCCGGACTAGCGGGAGCCTCCATGAGCAGTTCTTC
TRBJ1-2 | NA | TRBV19 | NA | CASRQTDRGYTF | TGTGCCAGTAGGCAGACAGACAGAGGCTACACCTTC
TRBJ1-2 | NA | TRBV7-8 | NA | CASSLPLTGTNYGYTF | TGTGCCAGCAGCCTGCCCTTGACAGGCACTAACTATGGCTACACCTTC
TRBJ2-5 | NA | TRBV11-2 | NA | CASSLDRTLQETQYF | TGTGCCAGCAGCTTAGACCGGACACTCCAAGAGACCCAGTACTTC
TRBJ1-1 | NA | TRBV6-6 | NA | CASSYYRGAEAFF | TGTGCCAGCAGTTACTATCGGGGAGCTGAAGCTTTCTTT
TRBJ2-7 | NA | TRBV11-2 | NA | CASSWIGADYEQYF | TGTGCCAGCAGCTGGATTGGGGCGGACTACGAGCAGTACTTC
TRBJ1-1 | NA | TRBV19 | TRBD1 | CASSPGPGGVATEAFF | TGTGCCAGTAGTCCCGGGCCAGGGGGGGTGGCAACTGAAGCTTTCTTT
TRBJ2-1 | NA | TRBV4-1 | TRBD2 | CASSPGLVYEQFF | TGCGCCAGCAGTCCCGGACTAGTTTATGAGCAGTTCTTC
TRBJ2-1 | NA | TRBV7-8 | NA | CASSLGLGPSSYNEQFF | TGTGCCAGCAGCTTAGGCTTGGGGCCGTCGTCCTACAATGAGCAGTTCTTC
TRBJ1-5 | NA | TRBV2 | NA | CASSYLPGSNQPQHF | TGTGCCAGCTCCTATCTGCCGGGGAGCAATCAGCCCCAGCATTTT
TRBJ1-3 | NA | TRBV18 | NA | CASQAIEGLQGNTIYF | TGTGCCAGCCAAGCGATCGAGGGTTTGCAGGGAAACACCATATATTTT
TRBJ1-2 | NA | TRBV28 | TRBD1 | CASRLTGAVDGYTF | TGTGCCAGCAGACTAACAGGGGCTGTGGATGGCTACACCTTC
TRBJ2-7 | NA | TRBV5-1 | TRBD1 | CASSEGQGPYEQYF | TGCGCCAGCAGCGAAGGACAGGGTCCCTACGAGCAGTACTTC
TRBJ2-1 | NA | TRBV11-3 | TRBD2 | CASSLTSGIRNEQFF | TGTGCCAGCAGCTTGACTAGCGGGATAAGAAATGAGCAGTTCTTC
TRBJ2-7 | NA | TRBV4-1 | NA | CASSSAGYRDEQYF | TGCGCCAGCTCCTCCGCGGGGTATCGGGACGAGCAGTACTTC
TRBJ2-3 | NA | TRBV7-3 | NA | CASSGGKSSTDTQYF | TGTGCCAGCAGCGGAGGGAAGTCGAGCACAGATACGCAGTATTTT
TRBJ2-3 | NA | TRBV6-5 | NA | CASSYTLSDTQYF | TGTGCCAGCAGTTACACCCTCTCCGATACGCAGTATTTT
TRBJ2-5 | NA | TRBV7-2 | TRBD1 | CASSFTGGETQYF | TGTGCCAGCAGCTTCACAGGGGGGGAGACCCAGTACTTC
TRBJ2-7 | NA | TRBV4-1 | NA | CASSQAGASGRYEQYF | TGCGCCAGCAGCCAAGCGGGGGCTAGCGGTCGATACGAGCAGTACTTC
TRBJ2-1 | NA | TRBV5-1 | NA | CASSGAYNEQFF | TGCGCCAGCAGCGGGGCCTACAATGAGCAGTTCTTC
TRBJ2-3 | NA | TRBV7-2 | TRBD2 | CASSLYLAGRADTQYF | TGTGCCAGCAGCTTATATTTAGCGGGAAGGGCAGATACGCAGTATTTT
TRBJ1-1 | NA | TRBV29-1 | TRBD1 | CIVRKDRDPEAFF | TGCATCGTAAGAAAGGACAGGGACCCTGAAGCTTTCTTT